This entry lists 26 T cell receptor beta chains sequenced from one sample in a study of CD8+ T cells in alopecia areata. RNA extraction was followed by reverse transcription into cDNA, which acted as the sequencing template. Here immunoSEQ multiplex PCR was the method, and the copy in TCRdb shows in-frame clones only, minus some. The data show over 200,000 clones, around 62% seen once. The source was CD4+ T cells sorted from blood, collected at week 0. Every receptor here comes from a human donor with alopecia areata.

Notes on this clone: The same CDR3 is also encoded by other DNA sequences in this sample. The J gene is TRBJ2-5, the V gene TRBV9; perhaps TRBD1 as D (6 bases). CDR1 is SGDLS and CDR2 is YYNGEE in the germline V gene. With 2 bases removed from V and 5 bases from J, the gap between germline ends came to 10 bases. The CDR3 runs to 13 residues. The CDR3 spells CASSVGQGETQYF. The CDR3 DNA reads TGTGCCAGCAGCGTGGGTCAGGGGGAGACCCAGTACTTC.

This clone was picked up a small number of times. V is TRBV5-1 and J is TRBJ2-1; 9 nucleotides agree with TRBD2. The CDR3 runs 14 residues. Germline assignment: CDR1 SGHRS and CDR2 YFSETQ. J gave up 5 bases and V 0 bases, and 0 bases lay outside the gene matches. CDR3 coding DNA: TGCGCCAGCAGCTTGGTAGCGGGGGACAATGAGCAGTTCTTC. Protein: CASSLVAGDNEQFF.

CDR3: CASSYSRTGQNSPLHF. CDR3 coding DNA: TGTGCCAGCAGTTACTCTCGAACCGGACAGAATTCACCCCTCCACTTT. The chain couples TRBV6-5 to TRBJ1-6, with D maybe TRBD1 (6 bases). This CDR3 is built from 16 residues. V was trimmed by 0 bases and J by 7 bases, leaving 13 bases between them. Per germline, CDR1 MNHEY and CDR2 SVGAGI.

This CDR3 reads CAWSINSGPHYGYTF. The CDR3 coding sequence is TGTGCCTGGAGTATAAACTCGGGACCTCACTATGGCTACACCTTC. J is TRBJ1-2 and V is TRBV30; D is perhaps TRBD1 (5 bases). Trimming took 2 bases from V and 3 from J, leaving 16 bases between them. CDR1 is GTSNPN, CDR2 SVGIG, per germline (reference sequence). The CDR3 consists of 15 residues. Complete variable domain (other parts from reference TRBV30 and TRBJ1-2): SQTIHQWPATLVQPVGSPLSLECTVEGTSNPNLYWYRQAAGRGLQLLFYSVGIGQISSEVPQNLSASRPQDRQFILSSKKLLLSDSGFYLCAWSINSGPHYGYTFGSGTRLTVV.

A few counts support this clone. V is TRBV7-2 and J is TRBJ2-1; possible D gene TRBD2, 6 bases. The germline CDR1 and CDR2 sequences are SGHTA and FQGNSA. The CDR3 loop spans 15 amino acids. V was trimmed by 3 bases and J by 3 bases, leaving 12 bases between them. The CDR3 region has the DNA TGTGCCAGCAGCTTTAGGGTGCGGGACTACAATGAGCAGTTCTTC. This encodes CASSFRVRDYNEQFF.

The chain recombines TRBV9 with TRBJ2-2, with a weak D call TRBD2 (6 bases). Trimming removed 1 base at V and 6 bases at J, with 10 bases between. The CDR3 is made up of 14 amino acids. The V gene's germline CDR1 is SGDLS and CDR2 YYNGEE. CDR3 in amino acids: CASSVRDFPGELFF. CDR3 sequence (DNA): TGTGCCAGCAGCGTAAGGGACTTTCCCGGGGAGCTGTTTTTT.

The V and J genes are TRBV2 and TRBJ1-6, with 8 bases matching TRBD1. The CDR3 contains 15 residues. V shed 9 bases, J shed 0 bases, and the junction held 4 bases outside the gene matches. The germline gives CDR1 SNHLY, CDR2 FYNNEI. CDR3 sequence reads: CARRTGSSYNSPLHF. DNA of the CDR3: TGTGCCAGGCGGACAGGGAGCTCCTATAATTCACCCCTCCACTTT.

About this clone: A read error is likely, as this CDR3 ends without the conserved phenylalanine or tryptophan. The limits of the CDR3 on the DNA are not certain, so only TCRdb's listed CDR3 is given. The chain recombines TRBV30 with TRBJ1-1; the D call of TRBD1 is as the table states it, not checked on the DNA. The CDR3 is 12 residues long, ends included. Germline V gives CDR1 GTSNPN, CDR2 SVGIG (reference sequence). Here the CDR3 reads CAWSPQAIPIHI.

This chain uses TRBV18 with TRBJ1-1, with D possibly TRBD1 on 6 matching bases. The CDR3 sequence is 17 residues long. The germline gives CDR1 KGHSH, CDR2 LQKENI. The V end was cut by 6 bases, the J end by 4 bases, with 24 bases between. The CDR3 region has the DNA TGTGCCAGCTCCATGGGGGCAGCACAGTTTATGGGCACTGAAGCTTTCTTT. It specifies CASSMGAAQFMGTEAFF. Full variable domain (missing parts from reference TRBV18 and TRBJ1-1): NAGVMQNPRHLVRRRGQEARLRCSPMKGHSHVYWYRQLPEEGLKFMVYLQKENIIDESGMPKERFSAEFPKEGPSILRIQQVVRGDSAAYFCASSMGAAQFMGTEAFFGQGTRLTVV.

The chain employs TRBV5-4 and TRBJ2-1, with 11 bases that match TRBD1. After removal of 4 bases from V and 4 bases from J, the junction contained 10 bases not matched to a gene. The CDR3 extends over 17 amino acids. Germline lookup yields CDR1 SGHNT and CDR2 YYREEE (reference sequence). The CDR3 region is CASSPGQGAIGYNEQFF. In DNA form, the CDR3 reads TGTGCCAGCAGCCCCGGACAGGGGGCAATCGGTTACAATGAGCAGTTCTTC.

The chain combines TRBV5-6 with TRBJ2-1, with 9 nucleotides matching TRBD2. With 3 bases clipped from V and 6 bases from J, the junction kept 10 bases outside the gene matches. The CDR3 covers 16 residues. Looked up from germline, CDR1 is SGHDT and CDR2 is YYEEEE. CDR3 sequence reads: CASSSVAGVRVNEQFF. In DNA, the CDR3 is TGTGCCAGCAGCTCCGTAGCGGGAGTACGGGTCAATGAGCAGTTCTTC.

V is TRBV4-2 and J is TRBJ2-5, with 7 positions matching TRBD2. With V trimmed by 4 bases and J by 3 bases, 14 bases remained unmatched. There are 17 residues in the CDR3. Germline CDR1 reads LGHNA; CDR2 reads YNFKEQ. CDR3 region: CASSPKLGGDSEETQYF. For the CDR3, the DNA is TGTGCCAGCAGCCCCAAGTTGGGGGGGGACTCAGAAGAGACCCAGTACTTC.

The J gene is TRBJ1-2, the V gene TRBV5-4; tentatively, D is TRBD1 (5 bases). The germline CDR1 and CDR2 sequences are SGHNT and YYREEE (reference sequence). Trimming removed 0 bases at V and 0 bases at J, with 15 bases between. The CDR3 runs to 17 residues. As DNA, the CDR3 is TGTGCCAGCAGCTTGGCTCAGGGCGCCAGATCTAACTATGGCTACACCTTC. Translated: CASSLAQGARSNYGYTF.

CDR3 nucleotides: TGTGCCTGGGGGTCTTTAGGACGGGACACTGAAGCTTTCTTT. It encodes CAWGSLGRDTEAFF. This chain joins TRBV30 and TRBJ1-1, with D hard to call. Trimming removed 5 bases at V and 3 bases at J, with 16 bases between. CDR3 length: 14 amino acids. From germline, CDR1 is GTSNPN and CDR2 SVGIG (reference sequence).

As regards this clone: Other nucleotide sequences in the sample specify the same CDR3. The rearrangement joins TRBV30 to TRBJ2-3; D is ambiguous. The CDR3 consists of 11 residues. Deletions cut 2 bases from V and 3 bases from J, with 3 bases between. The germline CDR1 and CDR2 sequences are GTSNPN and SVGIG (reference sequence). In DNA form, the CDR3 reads TGTGCCTGGAGTAGGACAGATACGCAGTATTTT. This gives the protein CAWSRTDTQYF.

Written as DNA, the CDR3 is TGTGCCAGCAGCTTAGACGTCGGGTCCTACGAGCAGTACTTC. Protein product: CASSLDVGSYEQYF. The chain uses TRBV7-2 and TRBJ2-7; the D is unclear. Deletions cut 1 base from V and 1 base from J, with 8 bases between. CDR1 is SGHTA, CDR2 FQGNSA, per germline. CDR3 length equals 14 residues. Together with reference TRBV7-2 and TRBJ2-7, the CDR3 gives the full variable domain: GAGVSQSPSNKVTEKGKDVELRCDPISGHTALYWYRQSLGQGLEFLIYFQGNSAPDKSGLPSDRFSAERTGGSVSTLTIQRTQQEDSAVYLCASSLDVGSYEQYFGPGTRLTVT.

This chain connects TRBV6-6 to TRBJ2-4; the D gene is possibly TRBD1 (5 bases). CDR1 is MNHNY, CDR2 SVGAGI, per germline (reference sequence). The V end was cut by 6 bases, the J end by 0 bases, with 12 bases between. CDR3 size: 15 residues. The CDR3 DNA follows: TGTGCCAGCAGCGACCAGGGATTAGCCAAAAACATTCAGTACTTC. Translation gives CASSDQGLAKNIQYF.

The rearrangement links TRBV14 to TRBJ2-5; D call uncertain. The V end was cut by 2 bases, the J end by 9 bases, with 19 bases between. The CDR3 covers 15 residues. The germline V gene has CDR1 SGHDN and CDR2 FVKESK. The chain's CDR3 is CASSQQWVTSTAQYF. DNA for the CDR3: TGTGCCAGCAGCCAACAGTGGGTCACCTCCACGGCCCAGTACTTC.

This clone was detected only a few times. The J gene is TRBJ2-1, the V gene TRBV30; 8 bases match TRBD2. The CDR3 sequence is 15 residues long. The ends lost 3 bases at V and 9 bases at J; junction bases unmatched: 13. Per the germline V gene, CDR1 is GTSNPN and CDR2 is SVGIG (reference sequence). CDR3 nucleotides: TGTGCCTGGAGGGGAGGGAGCGGGAGTTCCGGTGAGCAGTTCTTC. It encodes CAWRGGSGSSGEQFF. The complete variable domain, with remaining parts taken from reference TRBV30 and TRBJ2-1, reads SQTIHQWPATLVQPVGSPLSLECTVEGTSNPNLYWYRQAAGRGLQLLFYSVGIGQISSEVPQNLSASRPQDRQFILSSKKLLLSDSGFYLCAWRGGSGSSGEQFFGPGTRLTVL.

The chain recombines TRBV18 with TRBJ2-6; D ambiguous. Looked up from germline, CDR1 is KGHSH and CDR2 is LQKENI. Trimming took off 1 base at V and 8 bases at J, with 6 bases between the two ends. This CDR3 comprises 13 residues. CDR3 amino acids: CASSPQGTNVLTF. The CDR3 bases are TGTGCCAGCTCACCACAGGGTACCAACGTCCTGACTTTC. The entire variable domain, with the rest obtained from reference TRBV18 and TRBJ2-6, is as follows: NAGVMQNPRHLVRRRGQEARLRCSPMKGHSHVYWYRQLPEEGLKFMVYLQKENIIDESGMPKERFSAEFPKEGPSILRIQQVVRGDSAAYFCASSPQGTNVLTFGAGSRLTVL.

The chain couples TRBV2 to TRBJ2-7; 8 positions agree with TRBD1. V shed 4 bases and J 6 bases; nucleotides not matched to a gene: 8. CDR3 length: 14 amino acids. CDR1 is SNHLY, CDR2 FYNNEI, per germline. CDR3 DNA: TGTGCCAGCAGTGGGACAGGGATAATCGGCGAGCAGTACTTC. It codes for CASSGTGIIGEQYF.

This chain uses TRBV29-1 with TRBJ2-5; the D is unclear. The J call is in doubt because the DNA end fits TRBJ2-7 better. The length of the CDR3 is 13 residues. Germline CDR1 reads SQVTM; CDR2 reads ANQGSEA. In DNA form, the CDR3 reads TGCAGCGTTGGAGGTAGGGCTCACTACGAGCAGTACTTC. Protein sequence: CSVGGRAHYEQYF.

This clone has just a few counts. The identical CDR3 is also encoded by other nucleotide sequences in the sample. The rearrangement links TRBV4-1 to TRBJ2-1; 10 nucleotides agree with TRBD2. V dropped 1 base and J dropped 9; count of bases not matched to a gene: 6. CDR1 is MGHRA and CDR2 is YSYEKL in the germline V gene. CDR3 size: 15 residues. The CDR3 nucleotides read TGCGCCAGCAGCCAAGGACTAGCGGGTGGGGGTGAGCAGTTCTTC. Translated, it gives CASSQGLAGGGEQFF.

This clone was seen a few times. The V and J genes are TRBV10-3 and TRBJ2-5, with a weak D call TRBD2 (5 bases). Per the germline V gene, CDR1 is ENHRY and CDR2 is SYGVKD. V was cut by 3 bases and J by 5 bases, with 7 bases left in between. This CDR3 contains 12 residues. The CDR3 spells CAISEGGETQYF. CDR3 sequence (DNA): TGTGCCATCAGTGAAGGCGGGGAGACCCAGTACTTC.

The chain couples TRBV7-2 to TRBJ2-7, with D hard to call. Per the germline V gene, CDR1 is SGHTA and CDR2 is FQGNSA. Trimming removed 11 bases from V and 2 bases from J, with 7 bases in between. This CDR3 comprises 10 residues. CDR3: CACNTYEQYF. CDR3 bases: TGTGCCTGTAACACCTACGAGCAGTACTTC.

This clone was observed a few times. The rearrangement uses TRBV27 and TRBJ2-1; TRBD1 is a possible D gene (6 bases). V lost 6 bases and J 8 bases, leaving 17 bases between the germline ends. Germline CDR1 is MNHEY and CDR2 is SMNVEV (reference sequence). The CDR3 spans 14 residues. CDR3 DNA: TGTGCCAGCAGCCAGGACAGTTTGGTGGATGAGCAGTTCTTC. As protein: CASSQDSLVDEQFF.